This T cell receptor beta chain was retrieved from a study of blood T cell repertoires in COVID-19. Overall study context: T cells, B-cell-depleted T cells, or PBMCs provided the cDNA or gDNA that served as material.

The study assigned cohorts using participant-reported clinical history. In the authors' workflow: Scientists estimated how many nucleated cells there were by amplifying reference gene primers. The protocol was immunoSEQ multiplex PCR, while the TCRdb copy is restricted to in-frame clones and leaves out a portion. V and J calls and clone size are as listed in that table; D and trimming were resolved from the DNA. The data hold 400,000 or so clones, with approximately 90% observed a single time. The TCR was taken from a man under 40 who had recovered from COVID-19. The sequenced sample consisted of PBMCs or T cells enriched from blood (not recorded which).

The CDR3 sequence is CASIRLAGETQYF. In DNA form, the CDR3 reads TGTGCCAGCATAAGACTAGCCGGAGAGACCCAGTACTTC. This chain joins TRBV12-3 or TRBV12-4 and TRBJ2-5; 7 bases are a match to TRBD2. This CDR3 comprises 13 residues. V lost 7 bases to trimming and J lost 4 bases; unmatched junction nucleotides: 6.